A single TCR beta chain is shown here with its context. The antigen is not known. This sample is part of a study of shared clonotypes between healthy human individuals. The assay was immunoSEQ multiplex PCR, and TCRdb's table has in-frame clones only and misses some. Among some 980,000 clones listed, approximately 80% were seen once. General study results and limits: Donor scarcity curtailed the genetic and exposure-history diversity represented herein. Among several donors, about 5% of naive CD4 clonotypes were found in common.

CDR3 length: 16 residues. Germline V gene sequence: CDR1 LGHNA, CDR2 YSLEER. Trimming took 0 bases from V and 1 from J; bases not matched to a gene: 4. The source is a man younger than 35 in good health. This rearrangement joins TRBV4-3 to TRBJ2-7, with 9 positions matching TRBD2. The sequenced material came from memory CD4+ T cells sorted from blood. The sample's subset: CD45RA-negative fraction. The CDR3 reads CASSQDLAGKSYEQYF. The CDR3 coding sequence is TGCGCCAGCAGCCAAGACCTAGCGGGAAAGTCCTACGAGCAGTACTTC.